Each of the 27 T cell receptor beta chains below was sequenced from the same sample in a study of early T cells in non-severe SARS-CoV-2 infection. In TCRdb, the 5' RACE reads were re-called with MiXCR into one record per CDR3 protein. Here the sample spans about 22,000 distinct CDR3 sequences, around 4.2% being singletons. Specimen: whole blood. Receptors originate from an adult who was a healthcare worker with PCR-confirmed SARS-CoV-2 infection or an uninfected control (not recorded which).

This clonotype showed up just a few times. The rearrangement uses TRBV5-1 and TRBJ2-7, with D uncertain. The CDR3 contains 12 residues. Trimming took off 2 bases at V and 4 bases at J, with 7 bases between the two ends. The V gene's germline CDR1 is SGHRS and CDR2 YFSETQ. CDR3: CASSFIGYEQYF. DNA of the CDR3: TGCGCCAGCAGCTTTATTGGGTACGAGCAGTACTTC. The full variable domain, rest sourced from reference TRBV5-1 and TRBJ2-7, is KAGVTQTPRYLIKTRGQQVTLSCSPISGHRSVSWYQQTPGQGLQFLFEYFSETQRNKGNFPGRFSGRQFSNSRSEMNVSTLELGDSALYLCASSFIGYEQYFGPGTRLTVT.

This clonotype has a count of ten or more. The V call is TRBV5-1, the J call TRBJ2-5; 12 nucleotides line up with TRBD2. V shed 0 bases, J shed 2 bases, and the junction held 5 bases outside the gene matches. This CDR3 comprises 17 residues. The germline gives CDR1 SGHRS, CDR2 YFSETQ. CDR3 residues: CASSLGRTSGKQETQYF. Written as DNA, the CDR3 is TGCGCCAGCAGCTTGGGCCGGACTAGCGGGAAACAAGAGACCCAGTACTTC.

This clonotype showed up many times. The chain carries TRBV6-2 or TRBV6-3 and TRBJ2-1; TRBD2 agrees at 8 bases. Germline CDR1 is MNHEY and CDR2 is SVGEGT. V was clipped by 5 bases and J by 3 bases; unmatched bases: 6. The CDR3 consists of 15 residues. The CDR3 region is CASSTRGGHYNEQFF. The CDR3 bases are TGTGCCAGCAGTACCCGGGGGGGCCACTACAATGAGCAGTTCTTC.

The chain carries TRBV7-2 and TRBJ2-7; TRBD2 is a possible D gene (5 bases). Trimming pared 1 base from V and 6 bases from J, leaving 13 bases between. The CDR3 covers 14 residues. Per germline, CDR1 SGHTA and CDR2 FQGNSA. This CDR3 reads CASSLDRGSGEQYF. Written as DNA, the CDR3 is TGTGCCAGCAGCTTAGATCGGGGATCTGGCGAGCAGTACTTC.

In this sample, this clonotype turned up many times. This chain joins TRBV4-1 and TRBJ2-7; D is tentatively TRBD1 or TRBD2 (6 bases each). Germline assignment: CDR1 MGHRA and CDR2 YSYEKL. CDR3 length equals 14 residues. The V end was cut by 0 bases, the J end by 5 bases, with 11 bases between. CDR3 nucleotide sequence: TGCGCCAGCAGCCAAGATAGGGGGGCGGACGAGCAGTACTTC. Residues: CASSQDRGADEQYF.

This clonotype was found many times. CDR3 bases: TGTGCCAGCAGCCAAGGATCGCGGACAGGGAGCTACGAGCAGTACTTC. Amino acids: CASSQGSRTGSYEQYF. V usage is TRBV14 and J usage is TRBJ2-7, with 8 bases that match TRBD1. V lost 1 base, J lost 3 bases, and 8 bases stayed unmatched. CDR1 and CDR2 (germline): SGHDN, FVKESK. This CDR3 contains 16 residues.

The sample holds many counts of this clonotype. The V and J genes are TRBV6-5 and TRBJ1-1; D perhaps matches TRBD1 (6 bases). From germline, CDR1 is MNHEY and CDR2 SVGAGI. This CDR3 is built from 15 residues. Trimming removed 6 bases at V and 4 bases at J, with 18 bases between. The CDR3 region is CASSPWARGFTEAFF. CDR3 nucleotide sequence: TGTGCCAGCAGCCCCTGGGCCAGGGGATTCACTGAAGCTTTCTTT.

This clonotype appeared many times. This rearrangement joins TRBV2 to TRBJ1-5; the match to TRBD1 covers 11 bases. The CDR3 is 15 amino acids. Germline values: CDR1 SNHLY, CDR2 FYNNEI. The V and J ends lost 6 bases and 4 bases, in that order; junction bases with no gene match: 5. The CDR3 region is CASRMDRGRNQPQHF. CDR3 nucleotide sequence: TGTGCCAGCAGAATGGACAGGGGGCGGAATCAGCCCCAGCATTTT.

Here the CDR3 DNA reads TGTGCCAGCAGTTTTCCGGAAGGGACAGGGTATAACTATGGCTACACCTTC. This gives the protein CASSFPEGTGYNYGYTF. The chain uses TRBV28 and TRBJ1-2; 9 nucleotides agree with TRBD1. The V and J ends lost 3 bases and 1 base, in that order; junction bases with no gene match: 9. The germline V gene has CDR1 MDHEN and CDR2 SYDVKM. The CDR3 covers 17 residues.

This clonotype was counted a few times. For the CDR3, the DNA is TGTGCCAGCAGCTTAGATAGGACAGGGGGTGCTGTCATTCAGTACTTC. It specifies CASSLDRTGGAVIQYF. This chain links TRBV7-2 with TRBJ2-4, with TRBD1 matching over 10 bases. The CDR3 has 16 residues. Unmatched junction bases numbered 9, after V lost 1 base and J lost 9 bases. Per the germline V gene, CDR1 is SGHTA and CDR2 is FQGNSA.

This clonotype was detected a few times. The chain joins TRBV4-3 to TRBJ2-2; 9 bases line up with TRBD1. The CDR3 length is 18 residues. Looked up from germline, CDR1 is LGHNA and CDR2 is YSLEER. Trimming removed 4 bases from V and 6 bases from J; junction bases left unmatched: 15. Here the CDR3 reads CASSPGTGYFEVSGELFF. The CDR3 nucleotides read TGCGCCAGCAGCCCGGGGACAGGGTATTTTGAGGTTTCCGGGGAGCTGTTTTTT.

The sample holds many counts of this clonotype. The rearrangement joins TRBV7-6 to TRBJ2-7; D ambiguous. This CDR3 is 12 amino acids long. V was trimmed by 4 bases and J by 4 bases, leaving 8 bases between them. Germline V gene sequence: CDR1 SGHVS, CDR2 FNYEAQ. The CDR3 sequence is CASSSESYEQYF. In DNA, the CDR3 is TGTGCCAGCAGCTCCGAATCGTACGAGCAGTACTTC. Looking up the rest from reference TRBV7-6 and TRBJ2-7 gives the full variable domain: GAGVSQSPRYKVTKRGQDVALRCDPISGHVSLYWYRQALGQGPEFLTYFNYEAQQDKSGLPNDRFSAERPEGSISTLTIQRTEQRDSAMYRCASSSESYEQYFGPGTRLTVT.

This clonotype was detected many times. This chain links TRBV13 with TRBJ2-7, with 8 bases identical to TRBD1. V dropped 5 bases and J dropped 0; count of bases not matched to a gene: 6. There are 15 residues in the CDR3. Germline values: CDR1 PRHDT, CDR2 FYEKMQ (reference sequence). CDR3 amino acids: CASSIRQGSSYEQYF. In nucleotides, the CDR3 is TGTGCCAGCAGCATACGACAGGGGAGCTCCTACGAGCAGTACTTC.

This clonotype was observed many times. This sequence joins TRBV28 and TRBJ2-2; 10 bases fit TRBD2. Germline trimming cut 9 bases from V and 6 bases from J; bases unmatched to any gene: 7. This CDR3 has 14 amino acids. Looked up from germline, CDR1 is MDHEN and CDR2 is SYDVKM. The CDR3 DNA is TGTGCCAGTTGCCTAGCGGGGGATTCCGGGGAGCTGTTTTTT. This gives the protein CASCLAGDSGELFF.

The sample holds many counts of this clonotype. Here the CDR3 DNA reads TGCAGTGCTAGTTCCCGGGGACAGGGGAAAGAGACCCAGTACTTC. It encodes CSASSRGQGKETQYF. The chain employs TRBV20-1 and TRBJ2-5, with 10 nucleotides matching TRBD1. J was trimmed by 3 bases and V by 3 bases; bases with no gene match: 7. This CDR3 region has 15 residues. The germline CDR1 and CDR2 sequences are DFQATT and SNEGSKA (reference sequence).

This clonotype was found a few times. This chain joins TRBV11-2 and TRBJ2-7; the D gene is possibly TRBD1 (5 bases). This CDR3 region has 15 residues. V shed 1 base and J shed 3 bases, with 13 bases lying between them. Germline assignment: CDR1 SGHAT and CDR2 FQNNGV. In DNA form, the CDR3 reads TGTGCCAGCAGCTTAGCAGGGCTTCCCAACTACGAGCAGTACTTC. Encoded protein: CASSLAGLPNYEQYF.

This clonotype was observed at least ten times. The rearrangement links TRBV28 to TRBJ2-5; D assignment may be TRBD1 or TRBD2 (6 bases each). Trimming removed 4 bases from V and 5 bases from J, with 17 bases in between. CDR1 is MDHEN, CDR2 SYDVKM, per germline. This CDR3 spans 15 amino acids. CDR3 loop: CASSSPWGARETQYF. The DNA of the CDR3 is TGTGCCAGCAGTTCCCCCTGGGGGGCACGGGAGACCCAGTACTTC.

By share of the sample, this clonotype is medium-sized. The V and J genes are TRBV10-3 and TRBJ2-7; the match to TRBD1 covers 9 bases. This CDR3 has 14 residues. Germline assignment: CDR1 ENHRY and CDR2 SYGVKD. With V trimmed by 4 bases and J by 2 bases, 3 bases remained unmatched. The CDR3 region is CAISGGQGTYEQYF. CDR3 in DNA: TGTGCCATCAGTGGGGGACAGGGTACCTACGAGCAGTACTTC.

At least ten counts were recorded for this clonotype. The genes are TRBV30 and TRBJ2-2; 7 nucleotides align to TRBD1. Germline lookup yields CDR1 GTSNPN and CDR2 SVGIG (reference sequence). This CDR3 has 15 residues. V lost 4 bases, J lost 4 bases, and 9 bases stayed unmatched. Here the CDR3 DNA reads TGTGCCTGGACCCACCAGGGACAGCTCACCGGGGAGCTGTTTTTT. Its protein product is CAWTHQGQLTGELFF.

This clonotype was observed at least ten times. The chain carries TRBV7-9 and TRBJ2-3; unclear D gene. This CDR3 spans 15 amino acids. The V end was cut by 1 base, the J end by 0 bases, with 8 bases between. Per germline, CDR1 SEHNR and CDR2 FQNEAQ (reference sequence). CDR3 sequence: CASSLVRSSTDTQYF. CDR3 nucleotides: TGTGCCAGCAGCTTAGTGCGGTCTAGCACAGATACGCAGTATTTT.

In its sample, this clonotype was seen many times. This sequence joins TRBV6-7 and TRBJ2-6; D tentatively fits TRBD1 or TRBD2 (5 bases each). TRBV6-7 is known as an ORF, though its function is uncertain. This CDR3 has 15 amino acids. The V gene lost 3 bases and the J gene lost 2 bases, with 8 bases spanning the gap. CDR3 region: CASSYGDAGANVLTF. The CDR3 coding sequence is TGTGCCAGCAGTTATGGGGACGCTGGGGCCAACGTCCTGACTTTC.

This clonotype is labeled medium-sized. The V call is TRBV28, the J call TRBJ2-1; 8 positions match TRBD2. This CDR3 region has 12 residues. Germline values: CDR1 MDHEN, CDR2 SYDVKM. Losses at the gene ends were 2 bases for V and 10 bases for J; bases not matched to a gene: 1. CDR3: CASSLGGGEQFF. In DNA, the CDR3 is TGTGCCAGCAGTTTAGGCGGGGGGGAGCAGTTCTTC.

This clonotype was counted only a few times. At one end the junction does not follow the germline gene, possibly because of a read error. The V and J genes are TRBV14 and TRBJ1-2; D gene uncertain. Germline lookup yields CDR1 SGHDN and CDR2 FVKESK. The CDR3 loop spans 12 amino acids. The CDR3 region is CASSRGPWTLAF. The CDR3 nucleotides are TGTGCCAGCAGCCGAGGTCCGTGGACTCTGGCCTTC.

This clonotype was seen repeatedly, ten times or more. The V and J genes are TRBV5-5 and TRBJ1-6; maybe TRBD1 (6 bases). Per the germline V gene, CDR1 is SGHKS and CDR2 is YYEKEE (reference sequence). The CDR3 length is 17 residues. V was cut by 1 base and J by 9 bases, with 20 bases left in between. As DNA, the CDR3 is TGTGCCAGCAGCTTGTCTCCGGGGGGCAAGTTAGGTTCACCCCTCCACTTT. Translating gives CASSLSPGGKLGSPLHF.

The sample holds many counts of this clonotype. The chain recombines TRBV10-3 with TRBJ2-7; D is unresolved. V gave up 0 bases and J gave up 2 bases, with 5 bases separating them. The length of the CDR3 is 13 residues. Germline V gives CDR1 ENHRY, CDR2 SYGVKD. The CDR3 nucleotides read TGTGCCATCAGTGAGTCAGACGCCTACGAGCAGTACTTC. It is translated as CAISESDAYEQYF.

The chain has TRBV19 and TRBJ2-3; 8 nucleotides line up with TRBD2. CDR3 length: 13 residues. After removal of 6 bases from V and 6 bases from J, the junction contained 5 bases not matched to a gene. The germline CDR1 and CDR2 sequences are LNHDA and SQIVND (reference sequence). For the CDR3, the DNA is TGTGCCAGTAGCGGGGGGGCTGGGGATACGCAGTATTTT. This gives the protein CASSGGAGDTQYF.

This clonotype was recorded many times. The rearrangement links TRBV4-3 to TRBJ2-5; 7 bases are shared with TRBD1. The germline V gene has CDR1 LGHNA and CDR2 YSLEER. This CDR3 comprises 16 residues. After removal of 1 base from V and 1 base from J, the junction contained 6 bases not matched to a gene. CDR3 sequence (DNA): TGCGCCAGCAGCCAAGTCCCCCCAGGGGGCCAAGAGACCCAGTACTTC. Encoded protein: CASSQVPPGGQETQYF.